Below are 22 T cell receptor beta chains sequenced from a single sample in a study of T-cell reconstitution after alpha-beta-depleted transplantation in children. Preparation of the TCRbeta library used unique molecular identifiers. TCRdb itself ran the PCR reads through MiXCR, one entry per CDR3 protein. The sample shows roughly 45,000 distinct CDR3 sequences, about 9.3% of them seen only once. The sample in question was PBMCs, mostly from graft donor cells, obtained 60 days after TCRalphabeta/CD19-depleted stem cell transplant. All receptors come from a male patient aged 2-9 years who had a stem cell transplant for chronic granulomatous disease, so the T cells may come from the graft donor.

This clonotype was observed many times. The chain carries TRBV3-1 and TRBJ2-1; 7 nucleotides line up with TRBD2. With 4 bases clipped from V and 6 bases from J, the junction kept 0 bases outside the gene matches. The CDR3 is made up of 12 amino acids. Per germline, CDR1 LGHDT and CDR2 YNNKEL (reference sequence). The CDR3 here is CASSRTSNEQFF. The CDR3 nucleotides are TGTGCCAGCAGCCGGACTAGCAATGAGCAGTTCTTC.

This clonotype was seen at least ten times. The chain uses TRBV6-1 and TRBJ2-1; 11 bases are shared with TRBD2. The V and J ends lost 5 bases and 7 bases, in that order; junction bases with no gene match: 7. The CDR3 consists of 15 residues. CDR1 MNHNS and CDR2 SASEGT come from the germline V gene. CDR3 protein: CASSPGTSGTNEQFF. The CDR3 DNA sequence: TGTGCCAGCAGTCCAGGGACTAGCGGAACTAATGAGCAGTTCTTC.

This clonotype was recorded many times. CDR3 DNA sequence: TGCAGTGCCGAGTCACAGAATGAGCAGTTCTTC. Translating gives CSAESQNEQFF. V gene TRBV20-1 combines with J gene TRBJ2-1; no firm D call. In germline, CDR1 is DFQATT, CDR2 SNEGSKA (reference sequence). This CDR3 is built from 11 residues. The ends were cut back, 6 bases at V and 7 bases at J, with 10 bases in the middle.

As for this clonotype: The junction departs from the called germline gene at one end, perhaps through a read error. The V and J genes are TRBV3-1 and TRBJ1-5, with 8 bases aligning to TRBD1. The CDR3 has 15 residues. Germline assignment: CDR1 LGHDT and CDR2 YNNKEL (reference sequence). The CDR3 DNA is TGTGCCACCAGCCAAGCTCCCGGACAGGGTTGGCCCCAGCATTTT. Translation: CATSQAPGQGWPQHF.

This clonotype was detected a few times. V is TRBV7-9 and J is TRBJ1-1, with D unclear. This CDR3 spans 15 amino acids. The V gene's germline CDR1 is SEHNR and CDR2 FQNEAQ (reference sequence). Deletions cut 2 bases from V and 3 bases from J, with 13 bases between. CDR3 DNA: TGTGCCAGCAGCTTATACGGAGTTCGGGACACTGAAGCTTTCTTT. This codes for CASSLYGVRDTEAFF.

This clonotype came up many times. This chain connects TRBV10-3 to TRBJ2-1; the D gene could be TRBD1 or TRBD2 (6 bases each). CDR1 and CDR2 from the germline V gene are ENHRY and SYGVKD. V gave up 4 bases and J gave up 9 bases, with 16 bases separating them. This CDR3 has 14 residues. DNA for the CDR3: TGTGCCATCAGTGGCGGGACAACTTCTTTTGAGCAGTTCTTC. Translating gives CAISGGTTSFEQFF.

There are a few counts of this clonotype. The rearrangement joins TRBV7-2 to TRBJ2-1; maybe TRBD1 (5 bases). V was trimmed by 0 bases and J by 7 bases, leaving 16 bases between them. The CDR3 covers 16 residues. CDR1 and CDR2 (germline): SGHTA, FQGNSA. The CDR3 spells CASSLARSRVRNEQFF. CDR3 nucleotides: TGTGCCAGCAGCTTAGCGCGCAGCAGGGTAAGGAATGAGCAGTTCTTC.

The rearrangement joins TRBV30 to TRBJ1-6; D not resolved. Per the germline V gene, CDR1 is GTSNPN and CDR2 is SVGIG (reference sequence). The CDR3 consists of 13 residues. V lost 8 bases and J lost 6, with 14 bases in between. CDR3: CALQKAFNSPLHF. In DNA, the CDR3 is TGTGCCCTCCAAAAGGCGTTTAATTCACCCCTCCACTTT.

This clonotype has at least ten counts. DNA of the CDR3: TGCAGTGCCCCCGGTGGCGCTGGGGCCAACGTCCTGACTTTC. This translates into CSAPGGAGANVLTF. The chain links TRBV20-1 to TRBJ2-6; D gene ambiguous. There are 14 residues in the CDR3. With 6 bases removed from V and 2 bases from J, the gap between germline ends came to 11 bases. Germline V CDR1 and CDR2: DFQATT, SNEGSKA (reference sequence).

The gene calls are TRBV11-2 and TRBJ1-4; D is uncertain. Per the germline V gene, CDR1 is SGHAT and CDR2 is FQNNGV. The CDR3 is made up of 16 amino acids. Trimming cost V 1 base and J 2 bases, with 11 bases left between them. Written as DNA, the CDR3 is TGTGCCAGCAGCTTAGGGACCCGGGTCACTAATGAAAAACTGTTTTTT. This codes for CASSLGTRVTNEKLFF.

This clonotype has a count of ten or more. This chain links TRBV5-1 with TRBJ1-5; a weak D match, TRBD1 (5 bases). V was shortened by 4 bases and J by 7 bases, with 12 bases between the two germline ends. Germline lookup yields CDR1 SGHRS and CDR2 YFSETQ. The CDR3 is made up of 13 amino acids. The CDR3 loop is CASSLQVDQPQHF. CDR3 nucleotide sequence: TGCGCCAGCAGCCTACAGGTAGACCAGCCCCAGCATTTT.

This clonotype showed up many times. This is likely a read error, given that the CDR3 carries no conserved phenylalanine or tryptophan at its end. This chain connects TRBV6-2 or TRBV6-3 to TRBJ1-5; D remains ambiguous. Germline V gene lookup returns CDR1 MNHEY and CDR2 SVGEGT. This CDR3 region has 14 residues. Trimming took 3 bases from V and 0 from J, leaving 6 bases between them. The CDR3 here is CASSYLNSNQPQHL. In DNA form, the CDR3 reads TGTGCCAGCAGTTATTTGAATAGCAATCAGCCCCAGCATCTT.

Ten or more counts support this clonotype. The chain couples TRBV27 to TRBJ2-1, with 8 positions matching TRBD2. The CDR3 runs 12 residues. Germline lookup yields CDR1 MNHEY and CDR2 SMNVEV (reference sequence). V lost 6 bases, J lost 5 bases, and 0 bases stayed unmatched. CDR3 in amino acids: CASRGLDNEQFF. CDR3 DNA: TGTGCCAGCAGGGGACTAGACAATGAGCAGTTCTTC.

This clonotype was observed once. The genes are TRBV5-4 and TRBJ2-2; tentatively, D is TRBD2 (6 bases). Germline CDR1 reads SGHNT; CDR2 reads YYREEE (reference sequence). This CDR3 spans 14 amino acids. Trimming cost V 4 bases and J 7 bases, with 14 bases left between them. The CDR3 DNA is TGTGCCAGCAGCCGAACGGGAGTAAACGGGGAGCTGTTTTTT. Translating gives CASSRTGVNGELFF.

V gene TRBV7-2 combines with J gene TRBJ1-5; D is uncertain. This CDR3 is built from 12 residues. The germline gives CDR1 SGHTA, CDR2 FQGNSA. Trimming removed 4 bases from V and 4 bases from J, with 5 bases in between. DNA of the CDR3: TGTGCCAGCAGCTCCGCTAATCAGCCCCAGCATTTT. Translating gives CASSSANQPQHF.

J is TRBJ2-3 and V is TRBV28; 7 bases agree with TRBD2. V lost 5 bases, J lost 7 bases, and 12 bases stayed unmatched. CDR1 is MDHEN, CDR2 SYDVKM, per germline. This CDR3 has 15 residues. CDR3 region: CASSGGLVPRNTQYF. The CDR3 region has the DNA TGTGCCAGCAGTGGCGGACTAGTCCCCAGGAATACGCAGTATTTT.

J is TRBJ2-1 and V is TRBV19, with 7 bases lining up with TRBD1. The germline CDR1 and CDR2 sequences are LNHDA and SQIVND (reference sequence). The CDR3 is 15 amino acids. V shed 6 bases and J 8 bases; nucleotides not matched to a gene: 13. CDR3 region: CASSSQGVRGYEQFF. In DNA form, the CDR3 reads TGTGCCAGTAGCTCCCAGGGGGTAAGGGGCTATGAGCAGTTCTTC.

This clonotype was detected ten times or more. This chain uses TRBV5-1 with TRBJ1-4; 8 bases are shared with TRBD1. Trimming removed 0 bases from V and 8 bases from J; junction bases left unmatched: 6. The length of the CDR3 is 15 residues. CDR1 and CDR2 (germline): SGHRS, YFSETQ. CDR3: CASSLGTGRGEKLFF. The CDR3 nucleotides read TGCGCCAGCAGCTTGGGGACAGGGAGAGGGGAAAAACTGTTTTTT.

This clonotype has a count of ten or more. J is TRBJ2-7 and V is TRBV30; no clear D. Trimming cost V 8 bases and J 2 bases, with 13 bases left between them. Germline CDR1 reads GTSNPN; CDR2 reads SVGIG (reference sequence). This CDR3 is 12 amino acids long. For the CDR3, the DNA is TGTGCCCATCGACGGGCCCCCTACGAGCAGTACTTC. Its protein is CAHRRAPYEQYF.

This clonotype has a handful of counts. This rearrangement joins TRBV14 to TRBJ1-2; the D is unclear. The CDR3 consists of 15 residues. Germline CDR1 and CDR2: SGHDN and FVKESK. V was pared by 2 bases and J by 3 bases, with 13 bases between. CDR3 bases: TGTGCCAGCAGCCAAAGGGAGTTCGGGTACTATGGCTACACCTTC. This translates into CASSQREFGYYGYTF.

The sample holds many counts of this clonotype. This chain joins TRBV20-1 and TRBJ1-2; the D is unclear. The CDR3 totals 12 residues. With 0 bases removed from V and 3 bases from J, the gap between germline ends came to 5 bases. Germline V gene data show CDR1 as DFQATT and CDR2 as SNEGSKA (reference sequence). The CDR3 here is CSARDGYYGYTF. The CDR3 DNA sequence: TGCAGTGCTAGAGATGGGTACTATGGCTACACCTTC.

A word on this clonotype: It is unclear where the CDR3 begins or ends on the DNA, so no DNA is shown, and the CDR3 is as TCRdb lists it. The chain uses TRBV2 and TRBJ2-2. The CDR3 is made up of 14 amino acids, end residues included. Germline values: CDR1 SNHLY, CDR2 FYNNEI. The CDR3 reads CASSRQEHRGAVFF.